This TCR beta chain came from a study of beta chain features in type 1 diabetes. CDR1 and CDR2 from the germline V gene are SQVTM and ANQGSEA. V was cut by 2 bases and J by 0 bases, with 7 bases left in between. This CDR3 spans 13 amino acids. General observations from the study: Significant though moderate, a shortening of TCRB CDR3s appeared in all four CD4+ subsets of Type 1 diabetes patients.

Isolated RNA was reverse transcribed in full, so expressed TCRB transcripts were sequenced. Method: immunoSEQ multiplex PCR; TCRdb's copy keeps in-frame clones and lacks some. Counted here are 200,000 to 250,000 clones, 55% to 70% occurring once; the ten biggest clones make up around 0.05%. Details on this clone: No antigen is known for it. Other DNA sequences of this sample code for an identical CDR3.

The TCR sequence derives from a man aged 30 to 39 in good health. The specimen sequenced was naive CD4+ T cells from blood. The rearrangement joins TRBV29-1 to TRBJ1-1; a weak D match, TRBD1 (5 bases). CDR3 coding DNA: TGCAGCGTTGAACGACAGATGAACACTGAAGCTTTCTTT. Translating gives CSVERQMNTEAFF.